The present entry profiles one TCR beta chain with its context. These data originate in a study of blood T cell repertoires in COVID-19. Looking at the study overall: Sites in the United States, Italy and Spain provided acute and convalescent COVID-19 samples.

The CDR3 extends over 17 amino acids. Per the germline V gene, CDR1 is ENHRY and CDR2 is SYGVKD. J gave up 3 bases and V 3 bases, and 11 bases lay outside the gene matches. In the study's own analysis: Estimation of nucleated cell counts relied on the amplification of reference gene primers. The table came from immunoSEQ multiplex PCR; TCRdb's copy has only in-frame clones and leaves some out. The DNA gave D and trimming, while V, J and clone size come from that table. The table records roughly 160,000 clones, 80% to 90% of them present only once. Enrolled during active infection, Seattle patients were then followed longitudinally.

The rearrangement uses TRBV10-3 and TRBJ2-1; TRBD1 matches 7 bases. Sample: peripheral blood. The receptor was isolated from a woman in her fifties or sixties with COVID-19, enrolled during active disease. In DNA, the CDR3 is TGTGCCATCAGTGATGCTATCCGACAGGGAATCTACAATGAGCAGTTCTTC. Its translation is CAISDAIRQGIYNEQFF.